This T cell receptor (beta chain) was captured by sequencing in a study of lymphopenia after photon versus proton radiotherapy. Some clones are missing from TCRdb's copy, which holds only in-frame ones; the method was immunoSEQ multiplex PCR. The sample contains about 40,000 clones, 70% to 90% of which appear only once. On this clone itself: Its antigen is not known.

Trimming took 6 bases from V and 1 from J; bases not matched to a gene: 3. The CDR3 has 14 residues. Germline lookup yields CDR1 MRHNA and CDR2 SNTAGT. Study-level results: Oligoclonal CD8+ Temra expansion after nadir drove photon patients' diversity drop. Proton therapy kept repertoires fairly stable, unlike photons, which gained effector/memory cells.

The TCR was taken from a man aged 50-60 years with gastric cancer. The chain has TRBV6-4 and TRBJ2-3; 8 bases are shared with TRBD2. This sample comprised peripheral blood, obtained from a patient treated with photon-based radiotherapy. The CDR3 sequence is CASSREGGTDTQYF. The CDR3 bases are TGTGCCAGCAGCCGGGAGGGGGGCACAGATACGCAGTATTTT.